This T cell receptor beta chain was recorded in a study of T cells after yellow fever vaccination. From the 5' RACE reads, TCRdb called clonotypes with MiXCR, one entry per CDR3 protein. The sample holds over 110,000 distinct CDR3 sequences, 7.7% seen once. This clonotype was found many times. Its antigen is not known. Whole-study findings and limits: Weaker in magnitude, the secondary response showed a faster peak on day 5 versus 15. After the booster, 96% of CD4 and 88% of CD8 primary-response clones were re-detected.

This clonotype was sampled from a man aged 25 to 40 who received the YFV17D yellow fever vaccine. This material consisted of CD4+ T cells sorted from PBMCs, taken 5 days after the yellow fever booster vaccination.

In DNA, the CDR3 is TGTGCCATCAGTGAGTCGAAAGGGTTTTACACCGGGGAGCTGTTTTTT. It specifies CAISESKGFYTGELFF. The chain combines TRBV10-3 with TRBJ2-2; D unresolved. Looked up from germline, CDR1 is ENHRY and CDR2 is SYGVKD. Between the trimmed V and J ends, which lost 0 bases and 3 bases, there was a span of 11 bases. The CDR3 covers 16 residues.